The 12 T cell receptor beta chains below come from one sample, sequenced in a study of T cells expressing NK-cell markers. Reanalyzing the 5' RACE reads, TCRdb keeps one entry per CDR3 protein, without DNA. In total, the table holds 450,000 to 600,000 distinct CDR3 sequences. The specimen sequenced was blood T cells: a sorted CD56 or NKG2C T cell subset, CD4+ or CD8+ T cells, or bulk PBMC T cells (not recorded which). The receptors were sampled from a man aged 18 to 29 in good health.

The chain links TRBV9 to TRBJ2-1; TCRdb returns TRBD1, unconfirmable since there is no DNA. From germline, CDR1 is SGDLS and CDR2 YYNGEE. The CDR3 extends over 15 amino acids. This CDR3 is CASSVFGTVESEQFF.

The chain's CDR3 is CASSQAHGGNSYEQYF. The rearrangement links TRBV4-3 to TRBJ2-7; TCRdb's D call, TRBD2, is unchecked because there is no DNA. The CDR3 is made up of 16 amino acids. Germline V lookup: CDR1 LGHNA, CDR2 YSLEER.

The chain is built from TRBV6-1 and TRBJ2-3. The CDR3 runs 14 residues. CDR1 and CDR2 from the germline V gene are MNHNS and SASEGT. CDR3 protein: CASRKTDSTDREYF.

The chain recombines TRBV4-3 with TRBJ2-1; TCRdb's D call of TRBD2 is untestable without DNA. CDR3 length equals 16 residues. Germline V CDR1 and CDR2: LGHNA, YSLEER. CDR3: CASSQDRSGRGNEQFF.

CDR3 residues: CASSQETGRDGYTF. V usage is TRBV4-2 and J usage is TRBJ1-2; TCRdb picks TRBD1, but there is no DNA to check that call. Per germline, CDR1 LGHNA and CDR2 YNFKEQ. The CDR3 has 14 amino acids.

V gene TRBV12-3 or TRBV12-4 combines with J gene TRBJ2-7. The CDR3 covers 13 residues. CDR3: CASSFTVAYEQYF.

The chain carries TRBV15 and TRBJ2-1; TCRdb selects TRBD2, and the lack of DNA leaves this call unchecked. The length of the CDR3 is 17 residues. The germline gives CDR1 LNHNV, CDR2 YYDKDF (reference sequence). Here the CDR3 reads CATSRDTGTIFYNEQFF.

The chain employs TRBV5-6 and TRBJ2-3; the D call of TRBD2 rests on TCRdb alone, since no DNA is present to check it. CDR1 is SGHDT and CDR2 is YYEEEE in the germline V gene. The CDR3 runs 14 residues. CDR3 loop: CASSLPGLTDTQYF. The full variable domain, completed using reference TRBV5-6 and TRBJ2-3, is DAGVTQSPTHLIKTRGQQVTLRCSPKSGHDTVSWYQQALGQGPQFIFQYYEEEERQRGNFPDRFSGHQFPNYSSELNVNALLLGDSALYLCASSLPGLTDTQYFGPGTRLTVL.

The V gene is TRBV19, the J gene TRBJ2-1; TCRdb reports TRBD2, a call that lacks DNA to check it against. The CDR3 has 15 residues. Per germline, CDR1 LNHDA and CDR2 SQIVND (reference sequence). This CDR3 is CASSTLAGGHNEQFF.

CDR3 sequence: CASSQGLGSYNEQFF. V and J are TRBV6-4 and TRBJ2-1; TCRdb gives TRBD1 as the D gene, but with no DNA this cannot be confirmed. The CDR3 extends over 15 amino acids. Per the germline V gene, CDR1 is MRHNA and CDR2 is SNTAGT.

V gene TRBV10-2 combines with J gene TRBJ1-2; there is no DNA to check the TCRdb D call of TRBD1. Germline V gene data show CDR1 as WSHSY and CDR2 as SAAADI. This CDR3 comprises 17 residues. The chain's CDR3 is CASSDSGGDSLYYGYTF.

The chain links TRBV7-6 to TRBJ2-2; the D call of TRBD1 rests on TCRdb alone, since no DNA is present to check it. The germline gives CDR1 SGHVS, CDR2 FNYEAQ. This CDR3 has 14 amino acids. CDR3 sequence: CASSPFSRAAELFF.